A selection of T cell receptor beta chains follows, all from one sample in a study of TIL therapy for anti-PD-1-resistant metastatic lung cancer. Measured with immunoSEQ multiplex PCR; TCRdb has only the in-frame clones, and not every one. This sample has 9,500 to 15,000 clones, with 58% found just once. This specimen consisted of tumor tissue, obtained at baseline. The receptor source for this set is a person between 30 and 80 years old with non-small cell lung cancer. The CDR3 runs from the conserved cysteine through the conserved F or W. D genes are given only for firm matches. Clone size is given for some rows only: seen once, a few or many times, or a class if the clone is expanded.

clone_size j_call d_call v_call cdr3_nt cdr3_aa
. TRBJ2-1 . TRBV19 TGTGCCAGTAGTACTGATAGCTCCTACAATGAGCAGTTCTTC CASSTDSSYNEQFF
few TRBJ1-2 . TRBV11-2 TGTGCCAGCAGCTTACTCTGGGGAGGCTACACCTTC CASSLLWGGYTF
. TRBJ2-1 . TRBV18 TGTGCCAGCTCACCGACACCCGATAGATTCAATGAGCAGTTCTTC CASSPTPDRFNEQFF
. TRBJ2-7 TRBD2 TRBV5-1 TGCGCCAGCAGCTTGGCGGGAGGGGGTTACGAGCAGTACTTC CASSLAGGGYEQYF
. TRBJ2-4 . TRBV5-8 TGTGCCAGCACCATGGAGGGAGCCAAAAACATTCAGTACTTC CASTMEGAKNIQYF
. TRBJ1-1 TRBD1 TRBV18 TGTGCCAGCTCACCCGCCGGGACAGGGGCGGGTACTGAAGCTTTCTTT CASSPAGTGAGTEAFF
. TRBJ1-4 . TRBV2 TGTGCCAGCAGTGTTCGGCCAGGGGTGAATGAAAAACTGTTTTTT CASSVRPGVNEKLFF
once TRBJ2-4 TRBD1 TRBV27 TGTGCCAGCAGTTTATTAGGGGGCTCTCAGTACTTC CASSLLGGSQYF
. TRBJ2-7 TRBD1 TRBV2 TGTGCCAGCAGTTACGACAGGGCTTACGAGCAGTACTTC CASSYDRAYEQYF
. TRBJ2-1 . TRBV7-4 TGTGCCAGCAGCCCAGTCGTAGCGTATAGCTCCTACAATGAGCAGTTCTTC CASSPVVAYSSYNEQFF
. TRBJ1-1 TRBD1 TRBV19 TGTGCCAGTAAGACAGGGGCGAACACTGAAGCTTTCTTT CASKTGANTEAFF
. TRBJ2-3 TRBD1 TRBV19 TGTGCCAGTAGTATAGTTCTGACAGGGCCAGATACGCAGTATTTT CASSIVLTGPDTQYF
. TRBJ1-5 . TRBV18 TGTGCCAGCTCACCAGTGGCCACGGGGAGCCAGCCCCAGCATTTT CASSPVATGSQPQHF
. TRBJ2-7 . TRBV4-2 TGTGCCAGCAGCCCCGAGAGGGGCTACGAGCAGTACTTC CASSPERGYEQYF
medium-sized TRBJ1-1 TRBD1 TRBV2 TGTGCCAGCAGAATGACAGGGCGGACTGAAGCTTTCTTT CASRMTGRTEAFF
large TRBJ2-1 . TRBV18 TGTGCCAGCTCACTAAGTGGAGGCAATGAGCAGTTCTTC CASSLSGGNEQFF
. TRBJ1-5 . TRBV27 TGTGCCAGCAGTTTATGGGGGGATAGCCCGTCGCCCCAGCATTTT CASSLWGDSPSPQHF
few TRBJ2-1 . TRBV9 TGTGCCAGCAGCGTTCTCAGTGACGCTGAGCAGTTCTTC CASSVLSDAEQFF
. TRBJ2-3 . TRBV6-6 TGTGCCAGCAGCCCACTAGCTAGCACAGATACGCAGTATTTT CASSPLASTDTQYF
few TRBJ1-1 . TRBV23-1 TGCGCCAGCAGCCCTGAAGTCAGGGGCACTGAAGCTTTCTTT CASSPEVRGTEAFF
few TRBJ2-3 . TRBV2 TGTGCCAGCTCTGGTCAAGGGGCTCGCACAGATACGCAGTATTTT CASSGQGARTDTQYF
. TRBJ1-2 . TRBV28 TGTGCCAGCAGTTCCTCCCGGACAGATAAAATTTATGGCTACACCTTC CASSSSRTDKIYGYTF
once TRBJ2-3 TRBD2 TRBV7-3 TGTGCCAGCAGCTTTTCTAGCGGGGGGGTAACAGATACGCAGTATTTT CASSFSSGGVTDTQYF
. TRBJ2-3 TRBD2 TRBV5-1 TGCGCCAGCAGCTTAGGCGGGGGGGCCCCAGATACGCAGTATTTT CASSLGGGAPDTQYF
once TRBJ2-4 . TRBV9 TGTGCCAGCAGCGTACCGACGGGCAAAAACATTCAGTACTTC CASSVPTGKNIQYF
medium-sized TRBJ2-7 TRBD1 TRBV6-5 TGTGCCAGCAGTTGGACAGGGAGCTCCTACGAGCAGTACTTC CASSWTGSSYEQYF